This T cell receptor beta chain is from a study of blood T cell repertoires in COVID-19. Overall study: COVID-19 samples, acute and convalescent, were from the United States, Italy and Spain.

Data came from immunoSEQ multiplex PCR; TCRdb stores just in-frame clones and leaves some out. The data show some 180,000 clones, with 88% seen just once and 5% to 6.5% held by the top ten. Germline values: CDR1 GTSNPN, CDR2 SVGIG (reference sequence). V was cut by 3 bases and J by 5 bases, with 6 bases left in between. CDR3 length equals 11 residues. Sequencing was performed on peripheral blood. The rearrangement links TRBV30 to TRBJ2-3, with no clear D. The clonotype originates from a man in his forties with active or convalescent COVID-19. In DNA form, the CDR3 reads TGTGCCTGGAGCTACGGAGATACGCAGTATTTT. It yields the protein CAWSYGDTQYF.